The present TCR beta chain was sequenced within a study of cytotoxic CD8 clonotypes in ibrutinib-treated CLL. Study conclusions and caveats: Public clonotypes were rare and shrank or held steady on treatment.

Comments on this clone: Its specificity is not known.

Profiling relied on immunoSEQ multiplex PCR, and the TCRdb table lists in-frame clones only, not all of them. The sample shows roughly 160,000 clones, roughly 80% of them seen only once. Germline lookup yields CDR1 MNHEY and CDR2 SVGAGI. CDR3 length: 12 amino acids. Trimming cost V 6 bases and J 5 bases, with 10 bases left between them. The sequenced sample was PBMCs, obtained after 24 months of ibrutinib treatment. This clonotype originated in a human donor with chronic lymphocytic leukemia. The J gene is TRBJ1-1, the V gene TRBV6-5; D uncertain. The CDR3 DNA is TGTGCCAGCAGGGGGAGGTATACTGAAGCTTTCTTT. Amino acid sequence: CASRGRYTEAFF.